This passage covers 14 T cell receptor beta chains from one sample sequenced in a study of T cell repertoires in cytomegalovirus infection. TCRdb re-called the reads with MiXCR, one entry per CDR3 protein. This sample has hundreds of thousands of distinct CDR3 sequences; approximately 24% occur once, and the top ten carry 8%. Sequencing was carried out using CD8+ T cells from PBMCs. Receptors were obtained from a human donor in good health (CMV status not recorded). Some clones in this sample may be carry-over from other donors' samples.

In this sample, this clonotype turned up many times. The genes are TRBV6-6 and TRBJ2-7; 8 bases are shared with TRBD1. J lost 4 bases, V lost 3 bases, and 2 bases had no gene match. CDR3 size: 13 residues. CDR1 and CDR2 (germline): MNHNY, SVGAGI (reference sequence). CDR3 sequence (DNA): TGTGCCAGCAGTTATGGGACAGGTTACGAGCAGTACTTC. Protein product: CASSYGTGYEQYF.

This clonotype was seen more than once but under ten times. The V and J genes are TRBV20-1 and TRBJ2-5; 8 bases map to TRBD2. J was trimmed by 0 bases and V by 5 bases; bases with no gene match: 14. This CDR3 contains 17 residues. Germline loops: CDR1 DFQATT, CDR2 SNEGSKA (reference sequence). DNA of the CDR3: TGCAGTGCTTCCCGACCCGGGACTAGGGGCCACCAAGAGACCCAGTACTTC. It yields the protein CSASRPGTRGHQETQYF.

V is TRBV24-1 and J is TRBJ2-3; no reliable D call. The germline gives CDR1 KGHDR, CDR2 SFDVKD. V lost 9 bases and J lost 4, with 7 bases in between. The CDR3 contains 11 residues. The CDR3 region has the DNA TGTGCCACCTTTTTTTCAGATACGCAGTATTTT. This codes for CATFFSDTQYF.

This clonotype was seen a single time. With a much larger clone just one base away, this may be a read error. J is TRBJ1-5 and V is TRBV12-3 or TRBV12-4; TRBD1 might be the D (6 bases). The CDR3 has 15 residues. The CDR3 bases are TGTGTCAGCTCGGGGGCCGGGGGCGACGGCCAGCCCCAGCATTTT. Its protein product is CVSSGAGGDGQPQHF.

This CDR3 is CSVAGTGVGAFF. The CDR3 bases are TGCAGCGTTGCCGGGACAGGGGTCGGAGCTTTCTTT. The chain has TRBV29-1 and TRBJ1-1; 10 bases line up with TRBD1. Unmatched junction bases numbered 6, after V lost 4 bases and J lost 10 bases. This CDR3 is built from 12 residues. Germline CDR1 is SQVTM and CDR2 is ANQGSEA.

V and J are TRBV7-6 and TRBJ2-5; the D call may be TRBD1 or TRBD2 (6 bases each). The ends were cut back, 5 bases at V and 0 bases at J, with 10 bases in the middle. From germline, CDR1 is SGHVS and CDR2 FNYEAQ. The CDR3 has 14 amino acids. The CDR3 nucleotides are TGTGCCAGCAGCCAAGGGGGGCACCAAGAGACCCAGTACTTC. As protein: CASSQGGHQETQYF.

The genes are TRBV27 and TRBJ1-3; 8 positions agree with TRBD1. Germline V gene sequence: CDR1 MNHEY, CDR2 SMNVEV (reference sequence). The CDR3 has 17 residues. V was clipped by 0 bases and J by 0 bases; unmatched bases: 4. CDR3: CASSLSLTGGSGNTIYF. CDR3 nucleotides: TGTGCCAGCAGTTTATCCCTCACAGGGGGCTCTGGAAACACCATATATTTT.

V usage is TRBV20-1 and J usage is TRBJ2-1, with a possible D match to TRBD1 (7 bases). Trimming pared 0 bases from V and 2 bases from J, leaving 11 bases between. This CDR3 is built from 15 residues. Germline CDR1 and CDR2: DFQATT and SNEGSKA (reference sequence). This CDR3 reads CSARDWRGPYNEQFF. The CDR3 DNA sequence: TGCAGTGCTAGAGATTGGAGGGGGCCCTACAATGAGCAGTTCTTC.

This clonotype was seen just once. The chain couples TRBV29-1 to TRBJ2-1; D not certain. The CDR3 covers 12 residues. The germline CDR1 and CDR2 sequences are SQVTM and ANQGSEA. Trimming left V 1 base short and J 8 bases short, with 9 bases between. The CDR3 sequence: CSVEVVDHEQFF. CDR3 nucleotides: TGCAGCGTTGAAGTTGTGGACCATGAGCAGTTCTTC.

This clonotype was seen a few times. This chain uses TRBV6-5 with TRBJ2-1; D not certain. V gave up 6 bases and J gave up 1 base, with 19 bases separating them. The CDR3 is 17 amino acids. CDR1 is MNHEY, CDR2 SVGAGI, per germline. CDR3 loop: CASRSRMWLDSYNEQFF. The CDR3 DNA follows: TGTGCCAGCAGATCCAGGATGTGGCTCGATTCCTACAATGAGCAGTTCTTC.

V usage is TRBV28 and J usage is TRBJ1-1; 8 bases agree with TRBD1. This CDR3 contains 14 residues. Germline CDR1 MDHEN, CDR2 SYDVKM. The J segment lost 6 bases and the V segment lost 6 bases, leaving 9 bases of the junction unmatched. The CDR3 protein is CASRILPGGPEAFF. CDR3 DNA: TGTGCCAGCAGAATACTTCCAGGGGGCCCTGAAGCTTTCTTT.

This clonotype was seen ten or more times. V and J are TRBV7-2 and TRBJ2-1; no firm D call. Trimming removed 1 base at V and 3 bases at J, with 19 bases between. Germline CDR1 and CDR2: SGHTA and FQGNSA. The CDR3 totals 18 residues. The CDR3 nucleotides are TGTGCCAGCAGCTTAGGAGTCGCTTCAATAAACCTCTACAATGAGCAGTTCTTC. This translates into CASSLGVASINLYNEQFF.

Details on this clonotype: One end of the junction fails to match germline, which may point to a read error. The chain has TRBV6-2 or TRBV6-3 and TRBJ2-2; D may be TRBD2 (6 bases). The germline gives CDR1 MNHEY, CDR2 SVGEGT. The CDR3 totals 16 residues. Written as DNA, the CDR3 is TGTGCCAGCAGTTACTCGGAGGGGAAGGACACCAGGGAGCTGTTTTTT. Translation: CASSYSEGKDTRELFF.

This clonotype has at least ten counts. The CDR3 sequence is CASGLELMNTEAFF. The CDR3 nucleotides read TGTGCTAGTGGTTTGGAATTAATGAACACTGAAGCTTTCTTT. The V call is TRBV12-5, the J call TRBJ1-1; the D is unclear. Germline values: CDR1 LGHNT, CDR2 FRNRAP. The CDR3 runs 14 residues. The ends were cut back, 1 base at V and 0 bases at J, with 6 bases in the middle.